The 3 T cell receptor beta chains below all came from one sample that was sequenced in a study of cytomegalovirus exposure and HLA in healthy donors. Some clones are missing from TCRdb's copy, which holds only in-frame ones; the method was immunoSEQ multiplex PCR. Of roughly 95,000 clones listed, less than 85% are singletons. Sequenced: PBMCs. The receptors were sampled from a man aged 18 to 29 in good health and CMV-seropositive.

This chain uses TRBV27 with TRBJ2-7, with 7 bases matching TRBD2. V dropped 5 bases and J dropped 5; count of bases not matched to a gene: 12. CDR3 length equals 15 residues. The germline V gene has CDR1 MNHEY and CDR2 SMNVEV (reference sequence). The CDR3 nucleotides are TGTGCCAGCAGTAACCGGGGGGTTCCGCAGGACGAGCAGTACTTC. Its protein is CASSNRGVPQDEQYF.

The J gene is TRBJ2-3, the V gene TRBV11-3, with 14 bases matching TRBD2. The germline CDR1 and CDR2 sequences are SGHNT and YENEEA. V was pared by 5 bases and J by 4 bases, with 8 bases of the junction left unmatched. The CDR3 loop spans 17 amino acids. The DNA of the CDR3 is TGTGCCAGCAGCCCAGGGACTAGCGGGAGTGGGGCAGATACGCAGTATTTT. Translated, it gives CASSPGTSGSGADTQYF.

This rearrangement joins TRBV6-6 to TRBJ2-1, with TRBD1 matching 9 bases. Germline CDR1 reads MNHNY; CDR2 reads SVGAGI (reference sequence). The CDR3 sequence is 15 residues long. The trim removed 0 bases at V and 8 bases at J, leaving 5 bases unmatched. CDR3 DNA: TGTGCCAGCAGTTACTCGGGGACAGGGCTCCATGAGCAGTTCTTC. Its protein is CASSYSGTGLHEQFF.